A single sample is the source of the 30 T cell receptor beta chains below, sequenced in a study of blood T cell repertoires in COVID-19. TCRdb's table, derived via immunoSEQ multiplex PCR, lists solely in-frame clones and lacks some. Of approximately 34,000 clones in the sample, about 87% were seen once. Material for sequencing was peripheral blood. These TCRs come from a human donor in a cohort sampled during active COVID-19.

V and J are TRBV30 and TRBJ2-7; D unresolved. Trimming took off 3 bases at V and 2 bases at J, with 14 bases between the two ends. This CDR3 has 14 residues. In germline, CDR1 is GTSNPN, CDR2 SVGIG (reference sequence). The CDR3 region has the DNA TGTGCCTGGAGAGTGGCCGCCCCCGCCTACGAGCAGTACTTC. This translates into CAWRVAAPAYEQYF.

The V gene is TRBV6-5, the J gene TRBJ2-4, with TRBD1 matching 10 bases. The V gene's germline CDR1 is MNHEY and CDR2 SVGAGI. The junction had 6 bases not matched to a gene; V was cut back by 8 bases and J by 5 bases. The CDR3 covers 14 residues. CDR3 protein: CASCRQGAQNIQYF. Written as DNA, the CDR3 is TGTGCCAGCTGCCGACAGGGGGCGCAAAACATTCAGTACTTC.

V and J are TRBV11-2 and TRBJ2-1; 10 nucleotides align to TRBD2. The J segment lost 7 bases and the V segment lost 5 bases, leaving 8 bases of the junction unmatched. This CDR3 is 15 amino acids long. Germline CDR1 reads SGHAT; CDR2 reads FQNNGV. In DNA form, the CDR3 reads TGTGCCAGCAGCCCAACTAGCGGGGTCCTAAATGAGCAGTTCTTC. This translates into CASSPTSGVLNEQFF.

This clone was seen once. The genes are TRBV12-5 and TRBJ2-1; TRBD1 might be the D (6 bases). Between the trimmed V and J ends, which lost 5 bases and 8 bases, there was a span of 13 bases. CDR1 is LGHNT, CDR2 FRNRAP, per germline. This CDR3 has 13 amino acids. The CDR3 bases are TGTGCTAGTGGTAACACAGGGAAGGATGAGCAGTTCTTC. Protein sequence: CASGNTGKDEQFF.

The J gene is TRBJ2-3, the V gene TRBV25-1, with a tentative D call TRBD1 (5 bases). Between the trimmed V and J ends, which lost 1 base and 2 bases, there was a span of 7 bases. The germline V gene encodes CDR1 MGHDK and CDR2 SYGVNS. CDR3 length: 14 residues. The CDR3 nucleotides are TGTGCCAGCAGTGAATTCAGGGCCACAGATACGCAGTATTTT. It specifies CASSEFRATDTQYF.

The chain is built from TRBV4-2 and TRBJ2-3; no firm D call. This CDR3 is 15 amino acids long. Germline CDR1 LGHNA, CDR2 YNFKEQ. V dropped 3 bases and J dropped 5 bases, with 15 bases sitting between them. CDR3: CASSQGPKAGDTQYF. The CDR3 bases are TGTGCCAGCAGCCAGGGCCCAAAGGCCGGAGATACGCAGTATTTT.

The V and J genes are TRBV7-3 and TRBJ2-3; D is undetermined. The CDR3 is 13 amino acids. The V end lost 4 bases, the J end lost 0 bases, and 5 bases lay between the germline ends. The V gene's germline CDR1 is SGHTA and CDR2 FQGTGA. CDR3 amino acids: CASSSTSTDTQYF. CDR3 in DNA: TGTGCCAGCAGCTCGACTAGCACAGATACGCAGTATTTT. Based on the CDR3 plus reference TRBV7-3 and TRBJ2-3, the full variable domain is GAGVSQTPSNKVTEKGKYVELRCDPISGHTALYWYRQSLGQGPEFLIYFQGTGAADDSGLPNDRFFAVRPEGSVSTLKIQRTERGDSAVYLCASSSTSTDTQYFGPGTRLTVL.

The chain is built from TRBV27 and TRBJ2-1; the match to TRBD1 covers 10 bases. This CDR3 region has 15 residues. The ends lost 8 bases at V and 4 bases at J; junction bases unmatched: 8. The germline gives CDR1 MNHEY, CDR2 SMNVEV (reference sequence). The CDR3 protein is CASGIWTGGYNEQFF. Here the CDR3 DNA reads TGTGCCAGCGGGATATGGACAGGGGGGTACAATGAGCAGTTCTTC.

CDR3 amino acids: CASSYPPGLPNQPQHF. For the CDR3, the DNA is TGTGCCAGCAGTTACCCCCCGGGACTTCCTAATCAGCCCCAGCATTTT. V and J are TRBV6-2 or TRBV6-3 and TRBJ1-5; maybe TRBD1 (5 bases). CDR1 is MNHEY, CDR2 SVGEGT, per germline. V lost 2 bases and J 4 bases, leaving 15 bases between the germline ends. The CDR3 spans 16 residues.

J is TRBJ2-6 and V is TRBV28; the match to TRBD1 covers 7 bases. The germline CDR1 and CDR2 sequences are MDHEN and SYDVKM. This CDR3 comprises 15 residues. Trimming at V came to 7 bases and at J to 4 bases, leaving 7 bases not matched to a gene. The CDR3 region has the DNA TGTGCCAGCACACGACAGGGAAGCGGGGCCAACGTCCTGACTTTC. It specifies CASTRQGSGANVLTF.

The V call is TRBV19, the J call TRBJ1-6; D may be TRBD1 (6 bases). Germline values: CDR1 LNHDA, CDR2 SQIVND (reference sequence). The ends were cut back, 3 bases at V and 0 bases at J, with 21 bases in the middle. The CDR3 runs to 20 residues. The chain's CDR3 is CASSIRPTGTIDSYNSPLHF. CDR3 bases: TGTGCCAGTAGTATTCGACCGACAGGAACTATCGACTCCTATAATTCACCCCTCCACTTT.

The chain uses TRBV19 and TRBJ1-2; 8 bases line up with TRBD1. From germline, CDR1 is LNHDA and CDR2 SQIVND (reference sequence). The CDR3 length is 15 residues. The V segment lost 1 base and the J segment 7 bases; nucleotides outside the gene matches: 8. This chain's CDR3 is CASSIAPGGRRGYTF. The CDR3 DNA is TGTGCCAGTAGTATAGCTCCAGGGGGCCGGCGTGGCTACACCTTC.

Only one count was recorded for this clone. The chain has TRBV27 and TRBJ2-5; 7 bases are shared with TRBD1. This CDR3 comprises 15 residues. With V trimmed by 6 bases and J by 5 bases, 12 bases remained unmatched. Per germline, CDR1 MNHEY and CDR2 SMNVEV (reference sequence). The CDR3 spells CASRRDSPPEETQYF. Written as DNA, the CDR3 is TGTGCCAGCAGGAGGGACAGCCCACCGGAGGAGACCCAGTACTTC.

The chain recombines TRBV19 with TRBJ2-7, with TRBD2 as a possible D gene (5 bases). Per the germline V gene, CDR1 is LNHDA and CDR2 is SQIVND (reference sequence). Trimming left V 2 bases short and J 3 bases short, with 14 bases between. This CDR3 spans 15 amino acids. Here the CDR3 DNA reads TGTGCCAGTAGTATATCTAGCTTTGGGAACTACGAGCAGTACTTC. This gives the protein CASSISSFGNYEQYF.

In nucleotides, the CDR3 is TGTGCCAGCAAGGAGGGAGGGACCGGGGAGCTGTTTTTT. Amino acid sequence: CASKEGGTGELFF. The chain links TRBV2 to TRBJ2-2; TRBD2 aligns across 7 bases. This CDR3 spans 13 amino acids. After removal of 7 bases from V and 5 bases from J, the junction contained 4 bases not matched to a gene. Looked up from germline, CDR1 is SNHLY and CDR2 is FYNNEI. Filled out from reference TRBV2 and TRBJ2-2, the complete variable domain reads EPEVTQTPSHQVTQMGQEVILRCVPISNHLYFYWYRQILGQKVEFLVSFYNNEISEKSEIFDDQFSVERPDGSNFTLKIRSTKLEDSAMYFCASKEGGTGELFFGEGSRLTVL.

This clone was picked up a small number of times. The CDR3 spells CASSLVVAGSGELFF. In DNA, the CDR3 is TGTGCCAGCAGCTTGGTGGTAGCGGGATCAGGGGAGCTGTTTTTT. This rearrangement joins TRBV5-4 to TRBJ2-2, with 8 positions matching TRBD2. This CDR3 spans 15 amino acids. V trimming: 0 bases; J trimming: 8 bases; junction bases outside the gene matches: 6. Germline V gene sequence: CDR1 SGHNT, CDR2 YYREEE (reference sequence).

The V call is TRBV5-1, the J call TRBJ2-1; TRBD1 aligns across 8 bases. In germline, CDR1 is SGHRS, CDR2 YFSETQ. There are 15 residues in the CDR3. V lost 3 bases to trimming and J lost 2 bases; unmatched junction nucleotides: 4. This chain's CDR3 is CASSSTGVTYNEQFF. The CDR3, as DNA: TGCGCCAGCAGCTCGACAGGGGTTACCTACAATGAGCAGTTCTTC.

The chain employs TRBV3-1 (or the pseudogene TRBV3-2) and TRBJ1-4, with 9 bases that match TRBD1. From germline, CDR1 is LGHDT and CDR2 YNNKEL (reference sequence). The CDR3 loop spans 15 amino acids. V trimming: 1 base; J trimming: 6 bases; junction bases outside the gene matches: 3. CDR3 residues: CASSQAGTGHEKLFF. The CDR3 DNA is TGTGCCAGCAGCCAAGCCGGGACAGGGCATGAAAAACTGTTTTTT.

The CDR3 region has the DNA TGTGCCAGCAGCCTTGGACAGACCATGAACACTGAAGCTTTCTTT. Encoded protein: CASSLGQTMNTEAFF. This chain connects TRBV11-2 to TRBJ1-1, with a possible D match to TRBD1 (6 bases). The CDR3 totals 15 residues. Germline V CDR1 and CDR2: SGHAT, FQNNGV. With 5 bases removed from V and 0 bases from J, the gap between germline ends came to 13 bases.

The CDR3 sequence: CASTDSRGRGETQYF. Written as DNA, the CDR3 is TGTGCCAGCACCGATTCCCGGGGCAGGGGGGAGACCCAGTACTTC. The chain couples TRBV28 to TRBJ2-5, with TRBD1 identical over 7 bases. V lost 7 bases, J lost 5 bases, and 13 bases stayed unmatched. The CDR3 runs to 15 residues. Per the germline V gene, CDR1 is MDHEN and CDR2 is SYDVKM. Full variable domain (outside the CDR3, taken from reference TRBV28 and TRBJ2-5): DVKVTQSSRYLVKRTGEKVFLECVQDMDHENMFWYRQDPGLGLRLIYFSYDVKMKEKGDIPEGYSVSREKKERFSLILESASTNQTSMYLCASTDSRGRGETQYFGPGTRLLVL.

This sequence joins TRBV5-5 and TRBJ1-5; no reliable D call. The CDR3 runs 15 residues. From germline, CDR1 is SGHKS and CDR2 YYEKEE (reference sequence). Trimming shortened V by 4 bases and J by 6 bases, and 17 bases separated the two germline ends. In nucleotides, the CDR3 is TGTGCCAGCAGCCTGGGTGGGAGTGCCACTCAGCCCCAGCATTTT. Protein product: CASSLGGSATQPQHF.

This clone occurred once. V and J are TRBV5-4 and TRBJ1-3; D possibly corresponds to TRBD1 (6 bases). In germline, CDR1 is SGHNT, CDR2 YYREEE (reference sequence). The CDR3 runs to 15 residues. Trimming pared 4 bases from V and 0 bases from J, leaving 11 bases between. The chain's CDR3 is CASSTDRLSGNTIYF. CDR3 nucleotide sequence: TGTGCCAGCAGCACGGACAGACTCTCTGGAAACACCATATATTTT.

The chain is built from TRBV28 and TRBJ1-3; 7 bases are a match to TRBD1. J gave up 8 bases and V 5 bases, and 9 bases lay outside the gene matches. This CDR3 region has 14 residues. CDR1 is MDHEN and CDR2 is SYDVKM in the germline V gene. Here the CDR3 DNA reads TGTGCCAGCAGTCAAACGGGACAGTCATACACCATATATTTT. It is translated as CASSQTGQSYTIYF.

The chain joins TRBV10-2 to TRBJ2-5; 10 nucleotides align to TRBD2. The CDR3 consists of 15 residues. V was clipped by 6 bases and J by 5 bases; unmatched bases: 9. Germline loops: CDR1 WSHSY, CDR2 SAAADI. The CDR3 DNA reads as TGCGCCAGCAGGGGATGGACTAGCGGAAGGGAGACCCAGTACTTC. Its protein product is CASRGWTSGRETQYF.

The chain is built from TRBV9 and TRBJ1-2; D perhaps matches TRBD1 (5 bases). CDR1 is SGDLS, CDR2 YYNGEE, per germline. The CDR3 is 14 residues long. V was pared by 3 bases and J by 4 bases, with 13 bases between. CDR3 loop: CASSGQGTGYGYTF. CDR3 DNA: TGTGCCAGCAGCGGGCAGGGAACTGGCTATGGCTACACCTTC. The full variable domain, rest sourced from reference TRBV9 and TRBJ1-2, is DSGVTQTPKHLITATGQRVTLRCSPRSGDLSVYWYQQSLDQGLQFLIQYYNGEERAKGNILERFSAQQFPDLHSELNLSSLELGDSALYFCASSGQGTGYGYTFGSGTRLTVV.

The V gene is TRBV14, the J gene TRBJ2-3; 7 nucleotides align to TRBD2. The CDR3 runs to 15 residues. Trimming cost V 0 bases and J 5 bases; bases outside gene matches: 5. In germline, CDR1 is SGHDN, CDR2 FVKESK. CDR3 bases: TGTGCCAGCAGCCAAGACCGGACTAGTTTAGATACGCAGTATTTT. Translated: CASSQDRTSLDTQYF.

CDR3 region: CATRTSGDEQFF. For the CDR3, the DNA is TGTGCCACCAGGACTAGCGGCGATGAGCAGTTCTTC. This chain links TRBV24-1 with TRBJ2-1, with 9 bases aligning to TRBD2. CDR1 is KGHDR and CDR2 is SFDVKD in the germline V gene. The V segment lost 7 bases and the J segment 8 bases; nucleotides outside the gene matches: 2. This CDR3 has 12 amino acids.

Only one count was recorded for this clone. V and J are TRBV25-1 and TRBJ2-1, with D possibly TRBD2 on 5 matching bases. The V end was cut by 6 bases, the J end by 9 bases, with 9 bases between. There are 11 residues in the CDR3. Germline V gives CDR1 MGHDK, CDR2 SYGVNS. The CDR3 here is CASRGAIEQFF. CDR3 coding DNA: TGTGCCAGCAGGGGAGCAATTGAGCAGTTCTTC.

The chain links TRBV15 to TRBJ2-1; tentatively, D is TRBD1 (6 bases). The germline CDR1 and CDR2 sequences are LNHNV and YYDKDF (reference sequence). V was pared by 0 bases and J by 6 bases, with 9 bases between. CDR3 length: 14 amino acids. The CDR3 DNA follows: TGTGCCACCAGCAGAGAGGGACAAATCAATGAGCAGTTCTTC. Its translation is CATSREGQINEQFF.

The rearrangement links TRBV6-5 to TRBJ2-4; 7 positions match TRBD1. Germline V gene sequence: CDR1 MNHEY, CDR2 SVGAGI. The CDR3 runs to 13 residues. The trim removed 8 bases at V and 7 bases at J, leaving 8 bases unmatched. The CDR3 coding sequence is TGTGCCAGCTGCCTGACAGGGCGGAACATTCAGTACTTC. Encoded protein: CASCLTGRNIQYF.